This T cell receptor (beta chain) was obtained from a study of cytomegalovirus exposure and HLA in healthy donors. Nominal health characterized the donors when sampled, though unrecorded immune exposures were likely. In the PCR, 60 Vbeta and 13 Jbeta primers were used. Clones were read by immunoSEQ multiplex PCR, and TCRdb kept only the in-frame ones, dropping some. The sample yields about 140,000 clones, just under 80% seen once. Details on this clone: Its antigen is not known.

Study results and caveats: Rare TCR sequences predominated, though certain public TCRs were found in many donors. Other equally common chains were less clonally expanded than HLA-associated TCR beta chains, a later analysis showed. A few CMV-associated chains were confirmed in vitro to be specific for CMV antigens.

Unmatched junction bases numbered 5, after V lost 0 bases and J lost 6 bases. CDR1 SGHRS and CDR2 YFSETQ come from the germline V gene. The CDR3 sequence is 16 residues long. Specimen: PBMCs. This receptor was obtained from a man between 25 and 39 years old in good health and CMV-seronegative. The V and J genes are TRBV5-1 and TRBJ2-1, with TRBD2 matching 11 bases. CDR3 coding DNA: TGCGCCAGCAGCTTGGATCTAGCGGGAGGCGGCAATGAGCAGTTCTTC. It encodes CASSLDLAGGGNEQFF.